The next 9 T cell receptor beta chains were all read from a single sample in a study of blood T cell repertoires in COVID-19. Using immunoSEQ multiplex PCR, the repertoire was profiled, and TCRdb retains in-frame clones only, with some absent. Of 250,000 to 350,000 clones listed, approximately 83% are singletons. Material: peripheral blood. The receptors here all came from a woman aged 25 to 39 who had recovered from COVID-19.

The CDR3 loop is CASSQREVYNEQFF. The CDR3 coding sequence is TGTGCCAGCTCACAGCGGGAGGTTTACAATGAGCAGTTCTTC. The chain employs TRBV18 and TRBJ2-1; TRBD2 agrees at 9 bases. The CDR3 extends over 14 amino acids. V trimming: 4 bases; J trimming: 4 bases; junction bases outside the gene matches: 2. Germline assignment: CDR1 KGHSH and CDR2 LQKENI. Complete variable domain (other parts from reference TRBV18 and TRBJ2-1): NAGVMQNPRHLVRRRGQEARLRCSPMKGHSHVYWYRQLPEEGLKFMVYLQKENIIDESGMPKERFSAEFPKEGPSILRIQQVVRGDSAAYFCASSQREVYNEQFFGPGTRLTVL.

The chain recombines TRBV28 with TRBJ1-5, with 9 bases aligning to TRBD1. The V gene end was trimmed by 4 bases and the J gene end by 2 bases; junction bases not matched to a gene: 15. CDR1 and CDR2 (germline): MDHEN, SYDVKM. The CDR3 contains 19 residues. CDR3 sequence: CASSYPSRTRDRGNQPQHF. DNA of the CDR3: TGTGCCAGCAGTTACCCTAGCCGAACCCGGGACAGGGGCAATCAGCCCCAGCATTTT.

V usage is TRBV6-5 and J usage is TRBJ2-7; TRBD1 agrees at 8 bases. The V gene's germline CDR1 is MNHEY and CDR2 SVGAGI. The CDR3 runs to 15 residues. V gave up 6 bases and J gave up 2 bases; unmatched junction bases: 9. The CDR3 sequence: CASRLSGTGTYEQYF. DNA for the CDR3: TGTGCCAGCAGACTTTCCGGGACAGGAACCTACGAGCAGTACTTC.

This chain connects TRBV7-6 to TRBJ2-2, with 9 bases fitting TRBD1. The CDR3 totals 17 residues. The V and J ends lost 1 base and 8 bases, in that order; junction bases with no gene match: 11. Germline V gene lookup returns CDR1 SGHVS and CDR2 FNYEAQ. CDR3 nucleotide sequence: TGTGCCAGCAGCTTAGTGAGCACCGGGACAGGGTTTGGGGAGCTGTTTTTT. Residues: CASSLVSTGTGFGELFF.

The V gene is TRBV11-3, the J gene TRBJ2-5; 7 positions agree with TRBD2. The CDR3 contains 16 residues. CDR1 and CDR2 from the germline V gene are SGHNT and YENEEA. V shed 1 base, J shed 4 bases, and the junction held 9 bases outside the gene matches. The CDR3 DNA reads TGTGCCAGCAGCTTAGGAGGGGCTAGCGGTGGAGAGACCCAGTACTTC. Its protein is CASSLGGASGGETQYF.

The CDR3 DNA reads TGCGCCAGCAGCACAACACAGGGATGGAATGAGCAGTTCTTC. Protein product: CASSTTQGWNEQFF. The chain is built from TRBV5-1 and TRBJ2-1; weak D call: TRBD1 (6 bases). The V end lost 4 bases, the J end lost 7 bases, and 15 bases lay between the germline ends. CDR3 length: 14 amino acids. Germline values: CDR1 SGHRS, CDR2 YFSETQ.

With respect to this clone: Distinct nucleotide sequences in the sample also encode this CDR3. The chain recombines TRBV5-1 with TRBJ1-1; a weak D match, TRBD1 (6 bases). Germline values: CDR1 SGHRS, CDR2 YFSETQ. This CDR3 is 14 amino acids long. Trimming pared 0 bases from V and 4 bases from J, leaving 10 bases between. CDR3 protein: CASSLGRGGTEAFF. The CDR3 region has the DNA TGCGCCAGCAGCTTGGGCAGGGGTGGCACTGAAGCTTTCTTT.

The chain couples TRBV7-2 to TRBJ2-7, with D perhaps matching TRBD2 (5 bases). Germline V lookup: CDR1 SGHTA, CDR2 FQGNSA. CDR3 length equals 15 residues. V was shortened by 5 bases and J by 2 bases, with 16 bases between the two germline ends. CDR3 region: CASSTRRGLAYEQYF. The CDR3, as DNA: TGTGCCAGCAGCACACGCCGAGGGTTAGCCTACGAGCAGTACTTC.

CDR3 amino acids: CSVAGGWDQPQHF. The DNA for the CDR3 is TGCAGCGTTGCGGGGGGCTGGGATCAGCCCCAGCATTTT. This sequence joins TRBV29-1 and TRBJ1-5; tentative D call: TRBD1 (6 bases). The germline V gene encodes CDR1 SQVTM and CDR2 ANQGSEA. The V end was cut by 4 bases, the J end by 5 bases, with 12 bases between. The CDR3 runs 13 residues.